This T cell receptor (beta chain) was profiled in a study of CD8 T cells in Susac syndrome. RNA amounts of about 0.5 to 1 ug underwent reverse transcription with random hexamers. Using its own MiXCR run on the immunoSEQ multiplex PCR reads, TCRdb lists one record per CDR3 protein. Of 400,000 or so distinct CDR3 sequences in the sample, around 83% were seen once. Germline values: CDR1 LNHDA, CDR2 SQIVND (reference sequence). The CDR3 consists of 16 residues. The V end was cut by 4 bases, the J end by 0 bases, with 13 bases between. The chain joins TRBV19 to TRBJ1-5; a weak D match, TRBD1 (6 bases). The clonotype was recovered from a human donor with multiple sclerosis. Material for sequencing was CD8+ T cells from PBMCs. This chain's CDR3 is CASSTQDRYSNQPQHF. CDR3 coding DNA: TGTGCCAGTAGTACTCAGGACAGATATAGCAATCAGCCCCAGCATTTT.